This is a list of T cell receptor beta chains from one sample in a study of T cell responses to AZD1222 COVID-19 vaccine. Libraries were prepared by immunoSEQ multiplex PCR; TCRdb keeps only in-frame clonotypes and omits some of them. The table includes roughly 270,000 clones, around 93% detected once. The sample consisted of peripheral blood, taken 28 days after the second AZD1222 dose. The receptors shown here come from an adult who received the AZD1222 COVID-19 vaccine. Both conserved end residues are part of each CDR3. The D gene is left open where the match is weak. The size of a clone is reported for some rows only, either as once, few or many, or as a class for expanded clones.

TGTGCCAGCAGTTACGGCGTGGAGAACACTGAAGCTTTCTTT	CASSYGVENTEAFF	TRBV6-5	TRBJ1-1	.	.
TGCGCCAGCAGCTCCGGGCCTGGGGCAGATACGCAGTATTTT	CASSSGPGADTQYF	TRBV10-2	TRBJ2-3	.	.
TGTGCCAGCAGCTTAGTTGCGGGGAACACTGAAGCTTTCTTT	CASSLVAGNTEAFF	TRBV11-2	TRBJ1-1	.	.
TGCGCCAGCAGCCGGGACAACGGTTACGAGCAGTACTTC	CASSRDNGYEQYF	TRBV5-1	TRBJ2-7	.	.
TGTGCCAGCAGTTCGCCCACAGATACGCAGTATTTT	CASSSPTDTQYF	TRBV12-3/TRBV12-4	TRBJ2-3	.	.
TGTGCCAGCAGTTTGGTAGGTGGCGAAAAACTGTTTTTT	CASSLVGGEKLFF	TRBV28	TRBJ1-4	.	.
TGTGCCAGCAGCATACAGGGTTCCTACGAGCAGTACTTC	CASSIQGSYEQYF	TRBV7-3	TRBJ2-7	.	.
TGTGCCAGCAGCAAGGGGGAGGACACTGAAGCTTTCTTT	CASSKGEDTEAFF	TRBV21-1	TRBJ1-1	.	.
TGCGCCAGCAGTACCCGGGACAGGGGTGGAAACACCATATATTTT	CASSTRDRGGNTIYF	TRBV4-1	TRBJ1-3	TRBD1	.
TGTGCCACCAGCAGAGGAAGGGGGGAGCTGTTTTTT	CATSRGRGELFF	TRBV15	TRBJ2-2	.	.
TGCGCCAGCAGCTCTGTGGAGAGCTCCTACGAGCAGTACTTC	CASSSVESSYEQYF	TRBV5-1	TRBJ2-7	.	once
TGTGCCAGCAGCCAAGTCAGATCAGATACGCAGTATTTT	CASSQVRSDTQYF	TRBV3-1/TRBV3-2	TRBJ2-3	.	.
TGTGCCAGCAGCCCCCCGGGCCTGGGGTATGGCTACACCTTC	CASSPPGLGYGYTF	TRBV6-5	TRBJ1-2	.	.
TGTGCCAGCAGCTCCCATAGCCCCGACACTGAAGCTTTCTTT	CASSSHSPDTEAFF	TRBV7-9	TRBJ1-1	.	.
TGTGCCAGCAGCTTAGTTGCCCGGGGGAAAAAACTGTTTTTT	CASSLVARGKKLFF	TRBV11-2	TRBJ1-4	.	.
TGTGCCAGCAGCTTAAGGGGGCGAGTCGGAGAAAAACTGTTTTTT	CASSLRGRVGEKLFF	TRBV7-6	TRBJ1-4	TRBD1	.
TGTGCCAGCACGGGGAGCCCACGGGCCGGGGAGCTGTTTTTT	CASTGSPRAGELFF	TRBV7-8	TRBJ2-2	.	.
TGCGCCAGCAGCTTGGAGGGCAGGGAGTATGGCTACACCTTC	CASSLEGREYGYTF	TRBV5-1	TRBJ1-2	.	.
TGTGCCAGCAGCTTCAGCGGGGGGGCGTCTGAGCAGTTCTTC	CASSFSGGASEQFF	TRBV11-3	TRBJ2-1	TRBD2	.
TGTGCCAGCAGCTTGGTCGGTTACGAGCAGTACTTC	CASSLVGYEQYF	TRBV5-6	TRBJ2-7	.	.
TGTGCCAGCACCCGAGTACAGGCGACTGGAAACACCATATATTTT	CASTRVQATGNTIYF	TRBV6-5	TRBJ1-3	.	.
TGTGCCAGTAGTCCAGCCCATCCCCGACAGGGCGATGGCTACACCTTC	CASSPAHPRQGDGYTF	TRBV19	TRBJ1-2	TRBD1	.
TGTGCCAGCAGTGAAGGTATAGGACAGGGCTATGGCTACACCTTC	CASSEGIGQGYGYTF	TRBV6-1	TRBJ1-2	TRBD1	.
TGTGCCAGCAGAGAGGACAGGGTAGCCACTGAAGCTTTCTTT	CASREDRVATEAFF	TRBV7-2	TRBJ1-1	TRBD1	.
TGCGCCAGCAGCTTGGTCGGCAGGGGTAATGAAAAACTGTTTTTT	CASSLVGRGNEKLFF	TRBV5-1	TRBJ1-4	.	.
TGTGCCTGGAGTAGGGCAGGGGGTAGTCAGCCCCAGCATTTT	CAWSRAGGSQPQHF	TRBV30	TRBJ1-5	TRBD1	.
TGTGCCAGTAGTATGGGTCTCGGGATAGCCAAAAACATTCAGTACTTC	CASSMGLGIAKNIQYF	TRBV19	TRBJ2-4	.	.
TGTGCCAGCAGCCTGAGCGGGACTGGAAACACCATATATTTT	CASSLSGTGNTIYF	TRBV3-1/TRBV3-2	TRBJ1-3	.	.
TGTGCCATCACCTCATTGACTAGCGGGAGGGCCAGCACCAAAAACATTCAGTACTTC	CAITSLTSGRASTKNIQYF	TRBV10-3	TRBJ2-4	TRBD2	.
TGTGCCAGCAGTTCTCCAGTGGGGGACGGTCAGCCCCAGCATTTT	CASSSPVGDGQPQHF	TRBV28	TRBJ1-5	.	.
TGTGCCAGCAGCTTAGATCGGGTCCCGAACACTGAAGCTTTCTTT	CASSLDRVPNTEAFF	TRBV7-2	TRBJ1-1	.	.
TGTGCCACCAGCAGAGTATTAGGGGTCGGTGGAAACACCATATATTTT	CATSRVLGVGGNTIYF	TRBV15	TRBJ1-3	.	.
TGCAGCGTTGATCCGCAGGGCACCGGGGAGCTGTTTTTT	CSVDPQGTGELFF	TRBV29-1	TRBJ2-2	.	.
TGTGCCAGCTCACAGGGACCGGACGCTGAAGCTTTCTTT	CASSQGPDAEAFF	TRBV18	TRBJ1-1	.	.
TGCGCCAGCAGCTTTATGCCTCCGGGCCAAGAGACCCAGTACTTC	CASSFMPPGQETQYF	TRBV5-1	TRBJ2-5	.	.
TGTGCCACCAGCAGATCCCCGGCGGATCAAGGCTACACCTTC	CATSRSPADQGYTF	TRBV15	TRBJ1-2	.	.
TGTGCCAGCAGCTTCACCGGGACTACCACCTACAATGAGCAGTTCTTC	CASSFTGTTTYNEQFF	TRBV5-6	TRBJ2-1	TRBD2	.
TGTGCCAGCAGCCCTCAACAGGTCCCCGGGCTGTTTTTT	CASSPQQVPGLFF	TRBV28	TRBJ2-2	.	.
TGTGCCAGCAGTTCACAGGGTTCCACAGATACGCAGTATTTT	CASSSQGSTDTQYF	TRBV2	TRBJ2-3	.	.
TGCGCCAGCAGCTTGGAGACTTCGGCGGGTGGAAACACCATATATTTT	CASSLETSAGGNTIYF	TRBV5-1	TRBJ1-3	.	.
TGCGCCAGCAGCGCGGACAGTAGCTCCTACAATGAGCAGTTCTTC	CASSADSSSYNEQFF	TRBV5-1	TRBJ2-1	.	few
TGTGCCAGCAGCTTTGGCAGGGGGCATGAGCAGTACTTC	CASSFGRGHEQYF	TRBV7-2	TRBJ2-7	TRBD1	.
TGTGCCACCAGCAGAGATCTTCCTAGCGGGGTTAGCTCCTACGAGCAGTACTTC	CATSRDLPSGVSSYEQYF	TRBV15	TRBJ2-7	TRBD2	.
TGTGCCAGCAGCTTGGGGCAGGACTATGGCTACACCTTC	CASSLGQDYGYTF	TRBV5-4	TRBJ1-2	.	.
TGTGCCAGCACCAATTCCCCTGGGGGCTACACCTTC	CASTNSPGGYTF	TRBV5-4	TRBJ1-2	.	.
TGTGCCAGTAGTATCGGGGGGGCCCTCGAGCAGTACTTC	CASSIGGALEQYF	TRBV19	TRBJ2-7	TRBD2	.
TGTGCCAGCAGACGAACAGGAGGCATCGAGCAGTACTTC	CASRRTGGIEQYF	TRBV28	TRBJ2-7	.	.
TGTGCCAGCAGCTCGTACACGAACACCGGGGAGCTGTTTTTT	CASSSYTNTGELFF	TRBV7-2	TRBJ2-2	.	.
TGTGCCAGCAGGAAGATAGACAGGGGGAACACCGGGGAGCTGTTTTTT	CASRKIDRGNTGELFF	TRBV28	TRBJ2-2	TRBD1	.
TGTGCCAGCAGTTTCTTGTCTACCGAGCAGTTCTTC	CASSFLSTEQFF	TRBV28	TRBJ2-1	.	.
TGTGCCAGCAGTTTAGGGCGAGGGGAGAACTATGGCTACACCTTC	CASSLGRGENYGYTF	TRBV28	TRBJ1-2	.	.
TGTGCCAGCGCGTCCAGATCCAATCAGCCCCAGCATTTT	CASASRSNQPQHF	TRBV2	TRBJ1-5	.	.
TGCGCCAGCAGTGAGGGGGCGCGGGAAAAACTGTTTTTT	CASSEGAREKLFF	TRBV10-2	TRBJ1-4	.	.
TGCGCCAGCAGCCAAGATCGAAGGGAGGGAACAGATACGCAGTATTTT	CASSQDRREGTDTQYF	TRBV4-1	TRBJ2-3	TRBD2	.